The rows below give T cell receptor beta chains drawn from one sample of a study of human thymus T cells. Sequencing was performed with immunoSEQ multiplex PCR; in TCRdb, only in-frame clones are kept and a portion is missing. Of 70,000 to 75,000 clones in the sample, 90% to 95% were seen once. The specimen was thymus tissue. Receptors were obtained from a girl younger than two with a congenital heart defect but otherwise immunologically healthy. The CDR3 runs from the conserved cysteine through the conserved F or W. D genes are given only for firm matches. Expanded clones get a size class; other rows say once, few or many, or leave the size out.

V gene	clone size	J gene	D gene	CDR3 protein	CDR3 DNA
TRBV10-3	NA	TRBJ2-7	NA	CAISPEAVLSYEQYF	TGTGCCATCAGCCCGGAGGCTGTACTCTCCTACGAGCAGTACTTC
TRBV7-9	NA	TRBJ1-2	NA	CASSFTPDRPDYGYTF	TGTGCCAGCAGCTTTACCCCCGACAGACCCGACTATGGCTACACCTTC
TRBV7-6	NA	TRBJ2-3	NA	CASSSPATLSVRGDTQYF	TGTGCCAGCAGCTCCCCCGCGACCTTGTCGGTCCGAGGAGATACGCAGTATTTT
TRBV5-1	NA	TRBJ2-1	TRBD2	CASIAPWSGSRNEQFF	TGCGCCAGCATTGCCCCCTGGAGCGGGAGTCGCAATGAGCAGTTCTTC
TRBV5-1	NA	TRBJ2-5	TRBD2	CASSVTSSGAQETQYF	TGCGCCAGCAGCGTAACCTCTAGCGGGGCTCAAGAGACCCAGTACTTC
TRBV27	NA	TRBJ2-7	TRBD2	CASAFMIREDPYEQYF	TGTGCCAGCGCCTTTATGATCCGGGAGGACCCCTACGAGCAGTACTTC
TRBV6-1	NA	TRBJ2-7	NA	CASSGSYEQYF	TGTGCCAGCAGTGGTAGCTACGAGCAGTACTTC
TRBV19	NA	TRBJ2-7	TRBD2	CASSIAGTSYEQYF	TGTGCCAGTAGTATCGCTGGGACTAGCTACGAGCAGTACTTC
TRBV6-5	NA	TRBJ2-2	NA	CASSYSKRGELFF	TGTGCCAGCAGTTACTCTAAGCGAGGGGAGCTGTTTTTT
TRBV27	NA	TRBJ2-7	TRBD2	CASSRGAGGSYEQYF	TGTGCCAGCTCCCGCGGAGCGGGAGGGAGCTACGAGCAGTACTTC
TRBV28	NA	TRBJ2-7	NA	CASSLWPGTSSYEQYF	TGTGCCAGCAGTTTGTGGCCGGGCACTTCCTCCTACGAGCAGTACTTC
TRBV14	few	TRBJ1-1	NA	CASSRTGQLNTEAFF	TGTGCCAGCAGCCGAACGGGACAATTGAACACTGAAGCTTTCTTT
TRBV4-3	NA	TRBJ2-7	TRBD2	CASSQDGGGAGVSYEQYF	TGCGCCAGCAGCCAAGACGGGGGTGGTGCGGGAGTCTCCTACGAGCAGTACTTC
TRBV15	NA	TRBJ2-5	TRBD2	CATSRRAHLTSGRQETQYF	TGTGCCACCAGCAGACGAGCACACCTAACTAGCGGGAGACAAGAGACCCAGTACTTC
TRBV27	NA	TRBJ2-1	TRBD1	CASSYEGTGPYNEQFF	TGTGCCAGCAGTTACGAGGGGACAGGGCCCTACAATGAGCAGTTCTTC
TRBV28	NA	TRBJ1-3	NA	CASQNPARGARPGNTIYF	TGTGCCAGTCAGAATCCGGCCCGTGGGGCCCGACCTGGAAACACCATATATTTT
TRBV14	once	TRBJ2-1	NA	CASSQGDNEQFF	TGTGCCAGCAGCCAAGGGGACAATGAGCAGTTCTTC
TRBV7-9	NA	TRBJ2-5	NA	CASCLSGHGTRETQYF	TGTGCCAGCTGCCTCTCGGGACACGGAACAAGAGAGACCCAGTACTTC
TRBV15	NA	TRBJ1-1	NA	CATATGVRGRDTEAFF	TGTGCCACCGCAACGGGGGTCCGCGGGAGGGACACTGAAGCTTTCTTT
TRBV11-2	NA	TRBJ1-3	NA	CASSIAGSGNTIYF	TGTGCCAGCAGCATAGCCGGCTCTGGAAACACCATATATTTT
TRBV5-8	NA	TRBJ2-3	TRBD1	CASSINRGQGTDTQYF	TGTGCCAGCAGTATCAACAGGGGGCAGGGCACAGATACGCAGTATTTT
TRBV2	NA	TRBJ2-5	NA	CASKAGVGETQYF	TGTGCCAGCAAGGCAGGGGTGGGTGAGACCCAGTACTTC
TRBV5-1	NA	TRBJ2-7	TRBD2	CASSTGTSGVYEQYF	TGCGCCAGCAGCACCGGGACTAGCGGGGTATACGAGCAGTACTTC
TRBV19	NA	TRBJ2-1	TRBD2	CASSTNPGLAGHNEQFF	TGTGCCAGTAGTACTAACCCTGGGCTAGCGGGGCATAATGAGCAGTTCTTC
TRBV6-5	NA	TRBJ1-1	NA	CASSPPSDRTEAFF	TGTGCCAGCTCACCTCCCTCAGACAGGACTGAAGCTTTCTTT
TRBV5-1	NA	TRBJ2-7	TRBD1	CAGTTGTGEQYF	TGCGCCGGCACCACCGGGACAGGAGAGCAGTACTTC
TRBV5-1	NA	TRBJ2-7	NA	CASSLRGTGLGEQYF	TGCGCCAGCAGCTTGAGGGGGACCGGGTTAGGGGAGCAGTACTTC
TRBV2	NA	TRBJ2-3	NA	CASKPAPSTDTQYF	TGTGCCAGTAAACCCGCTCCTAGCACAGATACGCAGTATTTT
TRBV21-1	NA	TRBJ2-7	NA	CASSKNRVEQYF	TGTGCCAGCAGCAAAAACAGGGTAGAGCAGTACTTC
TRBV15	NA	TRBJ1-2	TRBD1	CATSRDLRTGMDYGYTF	TGTGCCACCAGCAGAGATCTCCGGACAGGGATGGACTATGGCTACACCTTC
TRBV6-1	NA	TRBJ1-5	NA	CASGGRRGDNQPQHF	TGTGCCAGCGGGGGGAGGAGGGGAGACAATCAGCCCCAGCATTTT